The T cell receptor beta chain described here comes from a study of naive and memory T cell subsets. Findings and limits, study-wide: In naive cells, over 85% of TCR sequences were seen only once. Each distinct alpha or beta sequence counts as one clonotype. A few larger clonotypes appeared in naive repertoires, especially CD8, possibly memory cells re-expressing CD45RA.

Sequential positive selection took CD4 T cells first, then CD8 T cells. On this clonotype itself: The antigen is unknown.

Germline V gene data show CDR1 as KGHDR and CDR2 as SFDVKD. The CDR3 is 15 amino acids. With 4 bases removed from V and 0 bases from J, the gap between germline ends came to 10 bases. An equimolar mix of two oligonucleotides served as the beta constant-region primer for TRBC1 and TRBC2. Nested alpha and beta constant-region primers with the SP2 primer drove four PCR rounds on ligated cDNA. Ligation attached a single-stranded oligonucleotide with a 12-nucleotide UMI and the SP2 primer to the cDNA 3' end. TCRdb re-called the UMI-ligation and nested PCR reads through MiXCR, storing one row per CDR3 protein. This table has tens of thousands of distinct CDR3 sequences, around 10% appearing once.

The V call is TRBV24-1, the J call TRBJ2-3; a possible D gene is TRBD2 (6 bases). Sequenced sample: naive CD4+ T cells from blood. The sequence derives from a human donor in good health. The DNA of the CDR3 is TGTGCCACCAGTGAGTCCGGGAGTAGCACAGATACGCAGTATTTT. As protein: CATSESGSSTDTQYF.